The rows below give T cell receptor beta chains drawn from one sample of a study of blood T cell repertoires in COVID-19. Profiled with immunoSEQ multiplex PCR; TCRdb holds only in-frame clones, not every one. This table has about 120,000 clones, around 89% appearing once. The sample taken for sequencing was peripheral blood. These receptor sequences come from a woman aged 60-75 years with COVID-19, enrolled during active disease. Both conserved end residues are part of each CDR3. The D gene is left open where the match is weak.

j_gene | v_gene | d_gene | len | CDR3aa | CDR3nt
TRBJ2-2 | TRBV5-1 | . | 17 | CASSLATLGGSTGELFF | TGCGCCAGCAGCTTGGCCACACTAGGGGGAAGCACCGGGGAGCTGTTTTTT
TRBJ1-4 | TRBV4-2 | . | 16 | CASSQDPQSTNEKLFF | TGTGCCAGCAGCCAAGATCCGCAGTCGACTAATGAAAAACTGTTTTTT
TRBJ2-5 | TRBV11-3 | . | 13 | CASSLNSRETQYF | TGTGCCAGCAGCTTAAACTCGCGAGAGACCCAGTACTTC
TRBJ1-1 | TRBV11-2 | . | 15 | CASTPDRGWDTEAFF | TGTGCCAGCACCCCCGACCGGGGTTGGGACACTGAAGCTTTCTTT
TRBJ2-7 | TRBV3-1/TRBV3-2 | TRBD2 | 14 | CASSPAAGGYEQYF | TGTGCCAGCAGCCCTGCGGCGGGGGGCTACGAGCAGTACTTC
TRBJ2-1 | TRBV27 | . | 15 | CASTAQGPSYNEQFF | TGTGCCAGCACCGCTCAGGGCCCCTCCTACAATGAGCAGTTCTTC
TRBJ2-1 | TRBV13 | . | 15 | CASSLEGTQPGEQFF | TGTGCCAGCAGCTTAGAAGGGACACAACCCGGCGAGCAGTTCTTC
TRBJ2-5 | TRBV5-1 | TRBD2 | 17 | CASSLRRTSGTQETQYF | TGCGCCAGCAGCTTGAGGCGGACTAGCGGAACGCAAGAGACCCAGTACTTC
TRBJ2-1 | TRBV5-1 | TRBD2 | 17 | CASSPRLAGARGREQFF | TGCGCCAGCAGCCCCCGACTAGCGGGGGCCCGAGGGCGTGAGCAGTTCTTC
TRBJ1-5 | TRBV7-2 | . | 15 | CASSLDGTGNQPQHF | TGTGCCAGCAGCTTAGACGGGACTGGCAATCAGCCCCAGCATTTT
TRBJ1-1 | TRBV12-3/TRBV12-4 | . | 12 | CASSLQNTEAFF | TGTGCCAGCAGTTTACAGAACACTGAAGCTTTCTTT
TRBJ1-5 | TRBV10-3 | TRBD1 | 14 | CAIGGGSSNQPQHF | TGTGCCATCGGAGGGGGCTCCAGCAATCAGCCCCAGCATTTT
TRBJ1-2 | TRBV2 | TRBD1 | 15 | CASTEPGQGNYGYTF | TGTGCCAGCACCGAGCCGGGACAGGGAAACTATGGCTACACCTTC
TRBJ2-3 | TRBV4-3 | . | 16 | CASSQIQGGETDTQYF | TGCGCCAGCAGCCAGATACAGGGAGGGGAAACAGATACGCAGTATTTT
TRBJ1-6 | TRBV4-2 | TRBD1 | 18 | CASSQDIPDRGLNSPLHF | TGTGCCAGCAGCCAAGACATCCCCGACAGGGGGCTTAATTCACCCCTCCACTTT
TRBJ2-7 | TRBV3-1/TRBV3-2 | TRBD1 | 16 | CASSQAQGAGAYEQYF | TGTGCCAGCAGCCAAGCCCAGGGGGCAGGCGCCTACGAGCAGTACTTC
TRBJ2-3 | TRBV9 | TRBD2 | 15 | CASSARLAHTDTQYF | TGTGCCAGCAGCGCCCGACTAGCGCACACAGATACGCAGTATTTT
TRBJ2-7 | TRBV20-1 | . | 15 | CSASSPSEGSYEQYF | TGCAGTGCTAGTAGCCCTTCGGAGGGCTCCTACGAGCAGTACTTC
TRBJ1-2 | TRBV5-1 | TRBD1 | 14 | CASSARTGDYGYTF | TGCGCCAGCAGCGCACGGACAGGAGACTATGGCTACACCTTC
TRBJ2-2 | TRBV27 | . | 15 | CASSWRQRNTGELFF | TGTGCCAGCAGTTGGCGACAGAGAAACACCGGGGAGCTGTTTTTT